This entry lists 18 T cell receptor beta chains sequenced from one sample in a study of blood T cell repertoires in COVID-19. Profiled with immunoSEQ multiplex PCR; TCRdb holds only in-frame clones, not every one. The table includes approximately 210,000 clones, about 85% detected once. What was sequenced was peripheral blood. The receptors originated from a man aged 65 to 79 with acute or convalescent COVID-19.

This chain connects TRBV14 to TRBJ2-1, with 12 bases fitting TRBD2. CDR1 is SGHDN, CDR2 FVKESK, per germline. V dropped 0 bases and J dropped 10; count of bases not matched to a gene: 4. The CDR3 loop spans 15 amino acids. The CDR3 nucleotides are TGTGCCAGCAGCCAAGAAACTAGCGGGAGGAACGAGCAGTTCTTC. This sequence encodes CASSQETSGRNEQFF.

The chain recombines TRBV12-3 or TRBV12-4 with TRBJ1-4; D is perhaps TRBD1 (5 bases). The CDR3 sequence is 13 residues long. With 5 bases removed from V and 11 bases from J, the gap between germline ends came to 15 bases. The CDR3 region has the DNA TGTGCCAGCAGTCCCGGAGGAGGGGATAAACTGTTTTTT. As protein: CASSPGGGDKLFF.

The gene calls are TRBV6-5 and TRBJ1-2, with D possibly TRBD1 on 5 matching bases. V lost 0 bases to trimming and J lost 2 bases, with 13 bases between them. There are 16 residues in the CDR3. CDR1 is MNHEY and CDR2 is SVGAGI in the germline V gene. For the CDR3, the DNA is TGTGCCAGCAGTTACTCTTTAGGGGCGGGGAACTATGGCTACACCTTC. This translates into CASSYSLGAGNYGYTF.

This chain connects TRBV3-1 (or the pseudogene TRBV3-2) to TRBJ1-3; 8 nucleotides line up with TRBD1. The CDR3 is 19 residues long. Germline lookup yields CDR1 LGHDT and CDR2 YNNKEL (reference sequence). V shed 0 bases, J shed 4 bases, and the junction held 14 bases outside the gene matches. As DNA, the CDR3 is TGTGCCAGCAGCCAAGATACTCTCTTCCAGGGGGCGAGAGGAAACACCATATATTTT. Its translation is CASSQDTLFQGARGNTIYF.

This clone appeared a single time. The gene calls are TRBV24-1 and TRBJ2-2; 9 bases align to TRBD1. The CDR3 totals 17 residues. V lost 1 base to trimming and J lost 5 bases; unmatched junction nucleotides: 7. CDR1 and CDR2 from the germline V gene are KGHDR and SFDVKD. CDR3 region: CATSDLRGQGFTGELFF. In DNA form, the CDR3 reads TGTGCCACCAGTGATTTAAGGGGACAGGGCTTTACCGGGGAGCTGTTTTTT.

Details on this clone: The sample holds other DNA sequences that translate to the same CDR3. The chain employs TRBV2 and TRBJ2-2; TRBD1 agrees at 9 bases. The ends lost 3 bases at V and 5 bases at J; junction bases unmatched: 4. Germline V gene sequence: CDR1 SNHLY, CDR2 FYNNEI. This CDR3 is built from 15 residues. CDR3 amino acids: CASSEGTGLTGELFF. The CDR3 coding sequence is TGTGCCAGCAGTGAGGGGACAGGGTTGACCGGGGAGCTGTTTTTT.

This clone has just one count. The chain is built from TRBV3-1 (or the pseudogene TRBV3-2) and TRBJ2-1; 7 positions match TRBD2. V was clipped by 4 bases and J by 7 bases; unmatched bases: 16. Per the germline V gene, CDR1 is LGHDT and CDR2 is YNNKEL (reference sequence). The CDR3 is 17 amino acids. The CDR3 loop is CASSPALGREFNNEQFF. CDR3 sequence (DNA): TGTGCCAGCAGCCCAGCTCTGGGGCGGGAGTTTAATAATGAGCAGTTCTTC.

The chain combines TRBV19 with TRBJ2-7, with 11 bases that match TRBD2. The germline V gene encodes CDR1 LNHDA and CDR2 SQIVND (reference sequence). Germline trimming cut 6 bases from V and 7 bases from J; bases unmatched to any gene: 8. CDR3 length: 14 amino acids. The CDR3 coding sequence is TGTGCCAGTAGCGAACTAGCGGGAGTGGGGGAGCAGTACTTC. Protein product: CASSELAGVGEQYF.

The chain joins TRBV27 to TRBJ2-2; 9 bases map to TRBD2. Germline CDR1 MNHEY, CDR2 SMNVEV (reference sequence). The junction had 5 bases not matched to a gene; V was cut back by 2 bases and J by 7 bases. The CDR3 runs 15 residues. CDR3 sequence (DNA): TGTGCCAGCAGTTTAGCTAGCGGGAAAATCGGGGAGCTGTTTTTT. Translated: CASSLASGKIGELFF.

The gene calls are TRBV11-2 and TRBJ2-5; the D gene is possibly TRBD2 (6 bases). Germline V lookup: CDR1 SGHAT, CDR2 FQNNGV. The CDR3 extends over 15 amino acids. With 5 bases removed from V and 5 bases from J, the gap between germline ends came to 18 bases. CDR3 DNA: TGTGCCAGCAGCCCTAGGACCATCGCGGGGGAGACCCAGTACTTC. Its protein product is CASSPRTIAGETQYF.

The rearrangement links TRBV5-6 to TRBJ1-4, with D maybe TRBD1 (6 bases). CDR3 length: 15 residues. Trimming pared 5 bases from V and 6 bases from J, leaving 17 bases between. CDR1 is SGHDT and CDR2 is YYEEEE in the germline V gene. In DNA, the CDR3 is TGTGCCAGCAGTTCTGGACGGGACAAGGATGAAAAACTGTTTTTT. Translated, it gives CASSSGRDKDEKLFF. Together with reference TRBV5-6 and TRBJ1-4, the CDR3 gives the full variable domain: DAGVTQSPTHLIKTRGQQVTLRCSPKSGHDTVSWYQQALGQGPQFIFQYYEEEERQRGNFPDRFSGHQFPNYSSELNVNALLLGDSALYLCASSSGRDKDEKLFFGSGTQLSVL.

The V and J genes are TRBV24-1 and TRBJ2-1; 10 bases are shared with TRBD2. The germline gives CDR1 KGHDR, CDR2 SFDVKD. V trimming: 4 bases; J trimming: 6 bases; junction bases outside the gene matches: 11. The CDR3 is 17 residues long. The CDR3 spells CATSESSGRRDPNEQFF. Here the CDR3 DNA reads TGTGCCACCAGTGAATCTAGCGGGAGAAGAGATCCCAATGAGCAGTTCTTC.

The chain couples TRBV28 to TRBJ2-7, with 11 positions matching TRBD2. V shed 6 bases, J shed 7 bases, and the junction held 5 bases outside the gene matches. From germline, CDR1 is MDHEN and CDR2 SYDVKM. The CDR3 totals 13 residues. The CDR3 nucleotides read TGTGCCAGCAGACTAGCGGGAGAGGAAGAGCAGTACTTC. It specifies CASRLAGEEEQYF.

The chain uses TRBV5-4 and TRBJ2-3, with D unclear. The CDR3 is 14 residues long. V lost 2 bases, J lost 3 bases, and 10 bases lay in between. Germline V gives CDR1 SGHNT, CDR2 YYREEE (reference sequence). This CDR3 is CASSFWSLTDTQYF. CDR3 nucleotides: TGTGCCAGCAGCTTTTGGAGTTTGACAGATACGCAGTATTTT. Supplemented by reference TRBV5-4 and TRBJ2-3, the full variable domain reads ETGVTQSPTHLIKTRGQQVTLRCSSQSGHNTVSWYQQALGQGPQFIFQYYREEENGRGNFPPRFSGLQFPNYSSELNVNALELDDSALYLCASSFWSLTDTQYFGPGTRLTVL.

The rearrangement uses TRBV7-8 and TRBJ2-6; tentatively, D is TRBD1 (6 bases). Germline loops: CDR1 SGHVS, CDR2 FQNEAQ. This CDR3 is 19 amino acids long. Between the trimmed V and J ends, which lost 6 bases and 3 bases, there was a span of 24 bases. The CDR3 DNA reads TGTGCCAGCAGGGGACAAGCAGGGTCGCCCCTGGTTGGGGCCAACGTCCTGACTTTC. Translated: CASRGQAGSPLVGANVLTF.

V is TRBV5-1 and J is TRBJ2-3; 7 bases are shared with TRBD2. Germline V gene lookup returns CDR1 SGHRS and CDR2 YFSETQ. This CDR3 has 15 residues. The V gene end was trimmed by 0 bases and the J gene end by 6 bases; junction bases not matched to a gene: 7. The chain's CDR3 is CASSLGLTSRDTQYF. In nucleotides, the CDR3 is TGCGCCAGCAGCTTGGGCTTGACTAGCAGGGATACGCAGTATTTT.

The sample holds one count of this clone. The rearrangement uses TRBV2 and TRBJ1-2; 7 bases line up with TRBD1. There are 13 residues in the CDR3. Germline CDR1 is SNHLY and CDR2 is FYNNEI. The trim removed 4 bases at V and 5 bases at J, leaving 4 bases unmatched. The DNA for the CDR3 is TGTGCCAGCAGTGCAGGGACAGCGTATGGCTACACCTTC. Residues: CASSAGTAYGYTF.

J is TRBJ2-5 and V is TRBV7-9; TRBD2 aligns across 11 bases. The trim removed 4 bases at V and 2 bases at J, leaving 12 bases unmatched. Germline values: CDR1 SEHNR, CDR2 FQNEAQ (reference sequence). The CDR3 has 18 residues. The CDR3 DNA reads TGTGCCAGCAGCTCCCGCGGTAGCGGGAGGGCCGGTCAAGAGACCCAGTACTTC. It translates to CASSSRGSGRAGQETQYF.